This is a list of T cell receptor beta chains from one sample in a study of shared clonotypes between healthy human individuals. The assay was immunoSEQ multiplex PCR, and TCRdb's table has in-frame clones only and misses some. The repertoire holds around 700,000 clones, around 67% seen once, with 1.7% in the top ten. Sequencing used memory CD4+ T cells sorted from blood. The source of these receptors is a woman between 25 and 40 years old in good health. CDR3s include the opening cysteine and the closing phenylalanine or tryptophan. A D gene is named only where the DNA matches it firmly. A clone size is listed for some rows: how often the clone was seen (once, few, many), or a class if it is expanded.

d_gene	v_gene	abundance	j_gene	CDR3nt	CDR3aa
NA	TRBV7-6	NA	TRBJ2-5	TGTGCCAGCAGCTTAGCCCTACTGGGTTCAGAGACCCAGTACTTC	CASSLALLGSETQYF
NA	TRBV6-1	NA	TRBJ2-5	TGTGCCAGCCGAGAAGGGGGCCAAGAGACCCAGTACTTC	CASREGGQETQYF
NA	TRBV6-1	few	TRBJ1-4	TGTGCCAGCAGTGGTGGACACTACGTCGGAGAAAAACTGTTTTTT	CASSGGHYVGEKLFF
NA	TRBV28	NA	TRBJ1-2	TGTGCCAGCAGAACGACGGACCCCTATGGCTACACCTTC	CASRTTDPYGYTF
NA	TRBV7-8	few	TRBJ1-5	TGTGCCAGCAGCTTAGGGTCAGGGATGGTTGATCAGCCCCAGCATTTT	CASSLGSGMVDQPQHF
NA	TRBV19	NA	TRBJ2-2	TGTGCCAGTAGCCGACCCCTAGCGCGGGGAAGCGGGGAGCTGTTTTTT	CASSRPLARGSGELFF
NA	TRBV5-5	NA	TRBJ2-7	TGTGCCAGCAGCTTGGGGCCGGGACCTAGCTCCTACGAGCAGTACTTC	CASSLGPGPSSYEQYF
TRBD1	TRBV19	NA	TRBJ1-3	TGTGCCAGTAAGGACCAGGGGGCTGGAAACACCATATATTTT	CASKDQGAGNTIYF
NA	TRBV28	NA	TRBJ1-2	TGTGCCAGCAGTTTTGCACCCTATGGCTACACCTTC	CASSFAPYGYTF
NA	TRBV11-2	NA	TRBJ2-3	TGTGCCAGCAGCTTAGACGGCAGTAGCACAGATACGCAGTATTTT	CASSLDGSSTDTQYF
NA	TRBV25-1	NA	TRBJ1-5	TGTGCCAGCAGTGGGGACAACAATCAGCCCCAGCATTTT	CASSGDNNQPQHF
TRBD2	TRBV27	few	TRBJ2-7	TGTGCCAGCCCCCAACTAGCGGGAGGGCCCCACGAGCAGTACTTC	CASPQLAGGPHEQYF
TRBD2	TRBV5-1	NA	TRBJ2-7	TGCGCCAGCAGCGCTACTAGCGGGACCTACGAGCAGTACTTC	CASSATSGTYEQYF
NA	TRBV7-8	NA	TRBJ2-7	TGTGCCAGCAGCTTGGTTCCCCAGGGCGAGCAGTACTTC	CASSLVPQGEQYF
NA	TRBV21-1	NA	TRBJ2-1	TGTGCCAGCAGCAGCGCGGGTCGCTCATACATCGATGAGCAGTTCTTC	CASSSAGRSYIDEQFF
TRBD2	TRBV4-1	once	TRBJ2-1	TGCGCCAGCAGCCATCTCGGGACTACATACAATGAGCAGTTCTTC	CASSHLGTTYNEQFF
TRBD1	TRBV5-1	NA	TRBJ2-1	TGCGCCAGCAGGGGGACAGGTGGTATCCACAATGAGCAGTTCTTC	CASRGTGGIHNEQFF
NA	TRBV5-1	NA	TRBJ2-7	TGCGCCAGCAGCTCGACCGCAAGCTCCTACGAGCAGTACTTC	CASSSTASSYEQYF
TRBD1	TRBV4-1	NA	TRBJ1-1	TGCGCCAGCAGCCCCGAGATCCCTGGGACAGGGCGGAACACTGAAGCTTTCTTT	CASSPEIPGTGRNTEAFF
TRBD1	TRBV4-1	many	TRBJ2-3	TGCGCCAGCAGCCAAGAGGAGGACAGGGCGGGGTATTTT	CASSQEEDRAGYF
NA	TRBV28	NA	TRBJ2-7	TGTGCCAGCAGCCCGATTTCACCGCCCTACGAGCAGTACTTC	CASSPISPPYEQYF
NA	TRBV4-1	few	TRBJ2-5	TGCGCCAGCAGCCCCACACACGTCCAAGAGACCCAGTACTTC	CASSPTHVQETQYF
NA	TRBV27	NA	TRBJ2-7	TGTGCCAGCCAGGCAGGGGCTCTGACGGCCCCAGCCAAGTACGAGCAGTACTTC	CASQAGALTAPAKYEQYF
NA	TRBV7-9	NA	TRBJ1-1	TGTGCCAGCAGCCCCCGGCAGAGCTTCAGAGATGAAGCTTTCTTT	CASSPRQSFRDEAFF
NA	TRBV2	few	TRBJ1-5	TGTGCCAGCAGTGCGGGGGGGCAATCATATAGCAATCAGCCCCAGCATTTT	CASSAGGQSYSNQPQHF
TRBD2	TRBV18	NA	TRBJ2-7	TGTGCCAGCTCAAAACCGGGACTAGCGGGAGGAATGCCCGAGCAGTACTTC	CASSKPGLAGGMPEQYF
NA	TRBV10-3	NA	TRBJ2-2	TGTGCCATCAGTGACCCGGGGAACACCGGGGAGCTGTTTTTT	CAISDPGNTGELFF
TRBD2	TRBV29-1	NA	TRBJ2-7	TGCAGCGTCGTAGACGGGACTAGCGGGAGCTGGTACGAGCAGTACTTC	CSVVDGTSGSWYEQYF
TRBD1	TRBV19	NA	TRBJ2-1	TGTGCCAGGGAAGTCGACAGGGAAGGTGGTGGTGAGCAGTTCTTC	CAREVDREGGGEQFF
NA	TRBV6-1	NA	TRBJ1-1	TGTGCCAGCCCGTCAATGCCTCACACTGAAGCTTTCTTT	CASPSMPHTEAFF
NA	TRBV27	NA	TRBJ2-1	TGTGCCAGCAGTTTTTCTAGCTCCTACAATGAGCAGTTCTTC	CASSFSSSYNEQFF
NA	TRBV10-3	NA	TRBJ2-1	TGTGCCATCACCTCAGGGGGCGGCGGGGGCTCCTACAATGAGCAGTTCTTC	CAITSGGGGGSYNEQFF
NA	TRBV5-4	NA	TRBJ2-7	TGTGCCAGCAGCTTTAGCGGAACCCCCTACGAGCAGTACTTC	CASSFSGTPYEQYF
TRBD1	TRBV19	few	TRBJ2-3	TGTGCCAGTAGGGACAGGGGCAGCACAGATACGCAGTATTTT	CASRDRGSTDTQYF
TRBD1	TRBV27	NA	TRBJ1-3	TGTGCCAGCAGACGACAGGGCTCTGGAAACACCATATATTTT	CASRRQGSGNTIYF
NA	TRBV6-6	few	TRBJ1-1	TGTGCCAGCAGTTCCCCCGGGACATACAACACTGAAGCTTTCTTT	CASSSPGTYNTEAFF